A single TCR beta chain is shown here with its context. The record originates from a study of Graves' ophthalmopathy and Graves' hyperthyroidism. Germline-derived CDR1 and CDR2 are KGHDR and SFDVKD. Trimming left V 3 bases short and J 5 bases short, with 15 bases between. The CDR3 runs to 15 residues. The sequenced template was RNA, covering the TCR beta CDR3 region. Second-round multiplex PCR followed a first-round RT-PCR using HTBI primers. TCRdb called the multiplex PCR reads again in MiXCR, with one record for every CDR3 protein. The sample consists of more than 300,000 distinct CDR3 sequences, approximately 17% of them appearing once. Clinical symptoms, serum thyroxine, TRAb, thyroid ultrasound and orbital computed tomography determined diagnosis.

The TCR was taken from an adult woman with stable Graves' hyperthyroidism. Material for sequencing was peripheral blood. J is TRBJ2-5 and V is TRBV24-1, with a tentative D call TRBD1 (5 bases). The CDR3 protein is CATSDPRPGRETQYF. Here the CDR3 DNA reads TGTGCCACCAGTGATCCACGACCAGGGCGGGAGACCCAGTACTTC.